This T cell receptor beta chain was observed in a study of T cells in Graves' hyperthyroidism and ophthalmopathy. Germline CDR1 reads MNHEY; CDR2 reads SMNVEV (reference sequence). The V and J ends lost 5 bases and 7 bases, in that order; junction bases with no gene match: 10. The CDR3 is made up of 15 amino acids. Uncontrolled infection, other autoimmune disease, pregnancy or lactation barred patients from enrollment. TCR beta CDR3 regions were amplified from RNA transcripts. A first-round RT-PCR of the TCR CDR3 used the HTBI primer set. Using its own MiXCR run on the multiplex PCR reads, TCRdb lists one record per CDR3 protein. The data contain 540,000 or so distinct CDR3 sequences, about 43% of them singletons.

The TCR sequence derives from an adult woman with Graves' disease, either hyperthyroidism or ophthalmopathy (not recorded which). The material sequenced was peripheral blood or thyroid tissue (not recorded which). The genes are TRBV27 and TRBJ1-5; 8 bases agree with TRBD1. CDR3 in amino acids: CASSPSQGAEQPQHF. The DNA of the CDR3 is TGTGCCAGCAGTCCGTCCCAGGGGGCCGAGCAGCCCCAGCATTTT.